One TCR beta chain is described in this entry. Its antigen is unidentified. The sort gate was single viable CD3+CD4+CD8-CD45RO+ cells for memory CD4+ T cells. This specimen comes from a study of memory CD4+ T cells and cytomegalovirus serostatus. General study points: Each of 65 to 70 CMV-associated TCRbeta sequences occurred in one to five individuals.

Sequenced by immunoSEQ multiplex PCR; TCRdb stores in-frame clones only, minus some. The table has tens of thousands of clones, around 79% seen once. The CDR3 sequence is 15 residues long. Germline CDR1 is SGHVS and CDR2 is FQNEAQ. Trimming took 4 bases from V and 12 from J, leaving 22 bases between them. The chain links TRBV7-8 to TRBJ2-1; D is possibly TRBD1 (6 bases). This sequence originates from an adult in good health and CMV-seronegative. Material: memory CD4+ T cells from blood. The CDR3: CASSYLPGQGQSQFF. The CDR3 DNA reads TGTGCCAGCAGCTACCTCCCGGGACAAGGTCAATCGCAGTTCTTC.